Each of the 12 T cell receptor beta chains below was sequenced from the same sample in a study of T cell responses to AZD1222 COVID-19 vaccine. TCRdb's copy holds only in-frame clones and misses some; the assay was immunoSEQ multiplex PCR. The data hold 150,000 to 200,000 clones, with roughly nine tenths observed a single time. Sequenced here: peripheral blood, sampled 28 days after the second AZD1222 dose. The source is an adult who received the AZD1222 COVID-19 vaccine.

The rearrangement joins TRBV6-2 or TRBV6-3 to TRBJ1-1; unclear D gene. Trimming pared 5 bases from V and 2 bases from J, leaving 12 bases between. The germline gives CDR1 MNHEY, CDR2 SVGEGT. The CDR3 covers 14 residues. The CDR3 DNA sequence: TGTGCCAGCAGTAACGGGGAGGGTAACACTGAAGCTTTCTTT. Its translation is CASSNGEGNTEAFF.

In this sample, this clone turned up once. The chain carries TRBV4-1 and TRBJ2-7; tentative D call: TRBD2 (6 bases). The CDR3 spans 12 residues. The V end was cut by 4 bases, the J end by 5 bases, with 9 bases between. CDR1 and CDR2 from the germline V gene are MGHRA and YSYEKL. The CDR3 nucleotides read TGCGCCAGCAGCCCCGGAGGGAACGAGCAGTACTTC. Translation gives CASSPGGNEQYF.

This sequence joins TRBV28 and TRBJ2-4, with TRBD1 as a possible D gene (5 bases). CDR3 length equals 16 residues. Trimming pared 2 bases from V and 1 base from J, leaving 12 bases between. Germline lookup yields CDR1 MDHEN and CDR2 SYDVKM. CDR3 in DNA: TGTGCCAGCAGTTTAGGCAGGGATGGGGCCAAAAACATTCAGTACTTC. Translated: CASSLGRDGAKNIQYF.

The rearrangement joins TRBV9 to TRBJ1-2; D gene unclear. CDR1 SGDLS and CDR2 YYNGEE come from the germline V gene. This CDR3 comprises 13 residues. V shed 4 bases and J shed 8 bases, with 15 bases lying between them. CDR3 region: CASSSSLVSGYTF. For the CDR3, the DNA is TGTGCCAGCAGCTCGTCCCTAGTTTCCGGCTACACCTTC.

This clone was counted a single time. The V and J genes are TRBV6-5 and TRBJ1-5, with 9 bases that match TRBD1. The CDR3 spans 15 residues. Germline V CDR1 and CDR2: MNHEY, SVGAGI. Trimming cost V 2 bases and J 4 bases; bases outside gene matches: 3. CDR3: CASSYTGGGNQPQHF. The DNA for the CDR3 is TGTGCCAGCAGTTACACAGGGGGCGGGAATCAGCCCCAGCATTTT.

V and J are TRBV5-1 and TRBJ2-1; 13 bases agree with TRBD2. The CDR3 contains 15 residues. CDR1 is SGHRS and CDR2 is YFSETQ in the germline V gene. V was pared by 4 bases and J by 9 bases, with 7 bases of the junction left unmatched. As DNA, the CDR3 is TGCGCCAGCAGCCTGGGACTAGCGGGAACGAGTGAGCAGTTCTTC. It encodes CASSLGLAGTSEQFF. The full variable domain, with the rest looked up from reference TRBV5-1 and TRBJ2-1, is KAGVTQTPRYLIKTRGQQVTLSCSPISGHRSVSWYQQTPGQGLQFLFEYFSETQRNKGNFPGRFSGRQFSNSRSEMNVSTLELGDSALYLCASSLGLAGTSEQFFGPGTRLTVL.

This sequence joins TRBV5-6 and TRBJ2-5, with TRBD1 as a possible D gene (6 bases). This CDR3 is built from 14 residues. Germline CDR1 and CDR2: SGHDT and YYEEEE. V was cut by 1 base and J by 1 base, with 8 bases left in between. The CDR3 spells CASSLTGRQETQYF. CDR3 nucleotides: TGTGCCAGCAGCTTGACAGGGCGCCAAGAGACCCAGTACTTC.

In its sample, this clone was seen a few times. The chain couples TRBV18 to TRBJ1-1; D unresolved. Germline lookup yields CDR1 KGHSH and CDR2 LQKENI. Deletions cut 6 bases from V and 0 bases from J, with 14 bases between. The CDR3 has 15 residues. The CDR3 DNA follows: TGTGCCAGCTCGCCGGCGACTTTTCTGAACACTGAAGCTTTCTTT. Translated: CASSPATFLNTEAFF.

The chain employs TRBV19 and TRBJ2-7, with 10 bases aligning to TRBD1. The CDR3 totals 15 residues. Germline CDR1 reads LNHDA; CDR2 reads SQIVND (reference sequence). After removal of 6 bases from V and 2 bases from J, the junction contained 7 bases not matched to a gene. Here the CDR3 reads CASSPRTGGPYEQYF. The CDR3 bases are TGTGCCAGTAGCCCCCGGACAGGGGGTCCCTACGAGCAGTACTTC.

This clone was counted a single time. The chain employs TRBV6-6 and TRBJ1-1; D not certain. Per germline, CDR1 MNHNY and CDR2 SVGAGI (reference sequence). The CDR3 contains 13 residues. Deletions cut 6 bases from V and 4 bases from J, with 12 bases between. The CDR3 nucleotides read TGTGCCAGCAGCCGGGGATCTGGCACTGAAGCTTTCTTT. Protein: CASSRGSGTEAFF.

In this sample, this clone turned up once. V usage is TRBV4-2 and J usage is TRBJ2-6, with a tentative D call TRBD1 (5 bases). Germline CDR1 is LGHNA and CDR2 is YNFKEQ. The V end was cut by 5 bases, the J end by 0 bases, with 14 bases between. The CDR3 has 17 residues. This chain's CDR3 is CASSVQAPISGANVLTF. For the CDR3, the DNA is TGTGCCAGCAGCGTACAGGCCCCGATCTCTGGGGCCAACGTCCTGACTTTC.

V gene TRBV29-1 combines with J gene TRBJ2-1; possible D gene TRBD1, 5 bases. The CDR3 extends over 13 amino acids. Deletions cut 8 bases from V and 0 bases from J, with 11 bases between. Germline assignment: CDR1 SQVTM and CDR2 ANQGSEA. CDR3 in DNA: TGCAGCAGTGGGGCAGACTCCTACAATGAGCAGTTCTTC. This translates into CSSGADSYNEQFF.